This T cell receptor beta chain was documented in a study of T cell repertoires in cytomegalovirus infection. TCRdb re-analysed the reads in MiXCR, keeping a single row per CDR3 protein. The sample has hundreds of thousands of distinct CDR3 sequences, 20% to 25% seen once. Germline V gene lookup returns CDR1 SEHNR and CDR2 FQNEAQ (reference sequence). Trimming left V 5 bases short and J 3 bases short, with 4 bases between. The CDR3 length is 11 residues. The sample taken for sequencing was CD8+ T cells from PBMCs. This receptor was identified in a human donor in good health (CMV status not recorded). Some clones in this sample may be carry-over from other donors' samples. The V and J genes are TRBV7-9 and TRBJ1-1; the D is unclear. CDR3 residues: CASSQYTEAFF. The CDR3 DNA is TGTGCCAGCAGCCAGTACACTGAAGCTTTCTTT.